One sample yielded the 17 T cell receptor beta chains listed below, sequenced in a study of blood T cell repertoires in COVID-19. Libraries were prepared by immunoSEQ multiplex PCR; TCRdb keeps only in-frame clonotypes and omits some of them. This sample has approximately 180,000 clones, with about 85% found just once. Source material: peripheral blood. The receptors stem from a man in his 60s with active or convalescent COVID-19.

The V gene is TRBV5-1, the J gene TRBJ2-2; 11 bases align to TRBD2. The CDR3 extends over 15 amino acids. The V segment lost 5 bases and the J segment 6 bases; nucleotides outside the gene matches: 6. CDR1 SGHRS and CDR2 YFSETQ come from the germline V gene. Written as DNA, the CDR3 is TGCGCCAGCAGAACTAGCGGGGGCCGTGCCGGGGAGCTGTTTTTT. Protein: CASRTSGGRAGELFF.

This chain connects TRBV5-4 to TRBJ2-4; 14 nucleotides line up with TRBD2. V was clipped by 4 bases and J by 6 bases; unmatched bases: 3. Germline V gene sequence: CDR1 SGHNT, CDR2 YYREEE (reference sequence). The CDR3 has 15 amino acids. This CDR3 reads CASSATSGGANIQYF. The CDR3 bases are TGTGCCAGCAGCGCGACTAGCGGGGGGGCAAACATTCAGTACTTC.

CDR3 DNA sequence: TGTGCCAGCAATCCCCCGGGAGGAAACAATGAGCAGTTCTTC. Amino acids: CASNPPGGNNEQFF. J is TRBJ2-1 and V is TRBV6-5; 7 bases fit TRBD2. The CDR3 extends over 14 amino acids. Germline-derived CDR1 and CDR2 are MNHEY and SVGAGI. The V segment lost 7 bases and the J segment 5 bases; nucleotides outside the gene matches: 8.

The chain links TRBV21-1 to TRBJ1-3; the table names TRBD1, a call not compared with the DNA. TRBV21-1 is a documented pseudogene. This CDR3 has 17 residues. CDR3 DNA: TGTGCCAGCAGCAAGCGGGGACAGGCGAGCTCTGGAAACACCATATATTTT. As protein: CASSKRGQASSGNTIYF.

The V gene is TRBV12-3 or TRBV12-4, the J gene TRBJ1-1; TRBD1 matches at 7 bases. J was trimmed by 1 base and V by 5 bases; bases with no gene match: 1. The CDR3 covers 13 residues. The CDR3 loop is CASSNRGNTEAFF. The CDR3 DNA reads TGTGCCAGCAGTAACAGGGGGAACACTGAAGCTTTCTTT.

A few counts support this clone. CDR3 loop: CATSRGGTGRIEQYF. The CDR3 nucleotides read TGTGCCACCAGCAGAGGCGGGACAGGCCGTATCGAGCAGTACTTC. V is TRBV15 and J is TRBJ2-7, with 8 bases identical to TRBD1. CDR3 length: 15 residues. From germline, CDR1 is LNHNV and CDR2 YYDKDF (reference sequence). Trimming at V came to 1 base and at J to 6 bases, leaving 8 bases not matched to a gene.

This clone showed up just a few times. J is TRBJ2-5 and V is TRBV2, with D tentatively TRBD2 (6 bases). The ends were cut back, 6 bases at V and 2 bases at J, with 16 bases in the middle. This CDR3 contains 15 residues. Germline CDR1 SNHLY, CDR2 FYNNEI. The CDR3 is CASRMTSTRQETQYF. The CDR3 DNA sequence: TGTGCCAGCAGGATGACCTCGACTAGACAAGAGACCCAGTACTTC.

The chain combines TRBV5-6 with TRBJ1-6; D may be TRBD1 (6 bases). This CDR3 is built from 16 residues. V was clipped by 0 bases and J by 8 bases, with 15 bases between them. CDR1 is SGHDT and CDR2 is YYEEEE in the germline V gene. CDR3 amino acids: CASSLAGPGEHSPLHF. CDR3 sequence (DNA): TGTGCCAGCAGCTTGGCCGGGCCAGGGGAGCATTCACCCCTCCACTTT.

This sequence joins TRBV5-4 and TRBJ2-2; tentatively, D is TRBD1 (8 bases). This CDR3 has 17 amino acids. Germline V lookup: CDR1 SGHNT, CDR2 YYREEE (reference sequence). V gave up 4 bases and J gave up 5 bases, with 21 bases separating them. The CDR3 bases are TGTGCCAGCAGCGGATGGGTAGACAGGGGAGGGACCGGGGAGCTGTTTTTT. Protein sequence: CASSGWVDRGGTGELFF. The complete variable domain, with remaining parts taken from reference TRBV5-4 and TRBJ2-2, reads ETGVTQSPTHLIKTRGQQVTLRCSSQSGHNTVSWYQQALGQGPQFIFQYYREEENGRGNFPPRFSGLQFPNYSSELNVNALELDDSALYLCASSGWVDRGGTGELFFGEGSRLTVL.

This chain joins TRBV4-1 and TRBJ1-5; a possible D gene is TRBD1 (5 bases). Germline CDR1 and CDR2: MGHRA and YSYEKL. V was shortened by 1 base and J by 7 bases, with 11 bases between the two germline ends. The CDR3 length is 14 residues. The CDR3 loop reads CASSQVAGIQPQHF. CDR3 nucleotides: TGCGCCAGCAGCCAAGTAGCAGGGATCCAGCCCCAGCATTTT.

V and J are TRBV5-6 and TRBJ1-4; tentative D call: TRBD1 (5 bases). V was trimmed by 0 bases and J by 8 bases, leaving 14 bases between them. Germline CDR1 is SGHDT and CDR2 is YYEEEE. CDR3 length: 15 residues. As DNA, the CDR3 is TGTGCCAGCAGCTTGGGGGGACGGGGGACCGAAAAACTGTTTTTT. Residues: CASSLGGRGTEKLFF. Supplemented by reference TRBV5-6 and TRBJ1-4, the full variable domain reads DAGVTQSPTHLIKTRGQQVTLRCSPKSGHDTVSWYQQALGQGPQFIFQYYEEEERQRGNFPDRFSGHQFPNYSSELNVNALLLGDSALYLCASSLGGRGTEKLFFGSGTQLSVL.

The chain uses TRBV5-4 and TRBJ2-7; maybe TRBD2 (6 bases). The CDR3 totals 15 residues. Trimming removed 5 bases from V and 5 bases from J, with 20 bases in between. CDR1 and CDR2 from the germline V gene are SGHNT and YYREEE (reference sequence). The CDR3 spells CASRFLGGPNHEQYF. CDR3 sequence (DNA): TGTGCCAGCAGGTTCCTGGGGGGACCCAATCACGAGCAGTACTTC.

This clone has more than one count but fewer than ten. The rearrangement joins TRBV9 to TRBJ1-4; D might be TRBD1 (5 bases). This CDR3 has 16 amino acids. V lost 0 bases, J lost 5 bases, and 14 bases lay in between. Germline V lookup: CDR1 SGDLS, CDR2 YYNGEE. The DNA of the CDR3 is TGTGCCAGCAGCGTAGCTCAGGCAGGGTCAAATGAAAAACTGTTTTTT. Its translation: CASSVAQAGSNEKLFF.

This chain joins TRBV9 and TRBJ1-2, with 8 bases that match TRBD1. The germline CDR1 and CDR2 sequences are SGDLS and YYNGEE. V was clipped by 5 bases and J by 6 bases; unmatched bases: 12. The CDR3 contains 15 residues. For the CDR3, the DNA is TGTGCCAGCAGGCCCCCCGGGACAGGACTCAATGGCTACACCTTC. Translated: CASRPPGTGLNGYTF.

The chain recombines TRBV18 with TRBJ1-4; TRBD1 matches at 7 bases. Losses at the gene ends were 9 bases for V and 5 bases for J; bases not matched to a gene: 6. The CDR3 contains 13 residues. CDR1 is KGHSH, CDR2 LQKENI, per germline. The CDR3 loop is CASGQVENEKLFF. The DNA for the CDR3 is TGTGCCAGTGGACAGGTTGAAAATGAAAAACTGTTTTTT.

This clone was detected a few times. J is TRBJ2-1 and V is TRBV4-1, with D possibly being TRBD1 (6 bases). There are 18 residues in the CDR3. Trimming left V 4 bases short and J 5 bases short, with 24 bases between. Germline V gene lookup returns CDR1 MGHRA and CDR2 YSYEKL. For the CDR3, the DNA is TGCGCCAGCAGCCTTACCACAGGGCCTTGGCGAATGGACAATGAGCAGTTCTTC. Translation: CASSLTTGPWRMDNEQFF.

The CDR3 loop reads CASSPNRGWNEQFF. In nucleotides, the CDR3 is TGTGCCAGCTCACCAAACAGGGGGTGGAATGAGCAGTTCTTC. J is TRBJ2-1 and V is TRBV18; 8 positions agree with TRBD1. The CDR3 covers 14 residues. Trimming removed 2 bases from V and 7 bases from J; junction bases left unmatched: 4. Per germline, CDR1 KGHSH and CDR2 LQKENI.